This T cell receptor beta chain was recorded in a study of human T cells and chemical hapten exposure. Looking at the study overall: On approximately 2 cm by approximately 2 cm of upper inner arm skin, sensitization was performed with 2% DPC. Findings of the study overall: With regard to DPC sensitization, TCRs above 1 in 1000 frequency did not change.

The CDR3 totals 15 residues. The germline V gene encodes CDR1 MNHEY and CDR2 SVGEGT. V was trimmed by 3 bases and J by 1 base, leaving 11 bases between them. Time point of the sample: patch test 1, 2 weeks after DPC sensitization. Described treatment: therapeutic diphenylcyclopropenone sensitization with weekly scalp DPC. TCRdb called the RACE reads again in MiXCR, with one record for every CDR3 protein. The table shows about 71,000 distinct CDR3 sequences, with more than 8% occurring only once. This clonotype was picked up many times. Its antigen is unidentified. The clonotype was recovered from a woman aged 40-49 years with alopecia areata. Some clones in this sample may be carry-over from other donors' samples. Specimen: whole blood, collected in connection with sensitization to the hapten diphenylcyclopropenone (DPC). This chain connects TRBV6-2 or TRBV6-3 to TRBJ2-3; possibly TRBD1 or TRBD2 for D (6 bases each). CDR3 sequence: CASSYRGPGTDTQYF. The CDR3 DNA reads as TGTGCCAGCAGTTATCGGGGGCCAGGCACAGATACGCAGTATTTT.